This entry lists 19 T cell receptor beta chains sequenced from one sample in a study of blood T cell repertoires in COVID-19. Some clones are missing from TCRdb's copy, which holds only in-frame ones; the method was immunoSEQ multiplex PCR. The profile covers 350,000 to 500,000 clones, with about 88% appearing a single time and about 1.5% taken by the ten largest. Sequencing used PBMCs or T cells enriched from blood (not recorded which). The source is a woman younger than 35 who had been exposed to COVID-19.

This chain connects TRBV7-9 to TRBJ2-1; no reliable D call. The germline V gene has CDR1 SEHNR and CDR2 FQNEAQ (reference sequence). The CDR3 totals 14 residues. Trimming cost V 7 bases and J 5 bases, with 15 bases left between them. The CDR3 protein is CASTPIVRNNEQFF. In nucleotides, the CDR3 is TGTGCCAGCACCCCCATTGTGAGGAACAATGAGCAGTTCTTC.

This rearrangement joins TRBV4-3 to TRBJ2-2; 10 nucleotides agree with TRBD2. The CDR3 is made up of 17 amino acids. The trim removed 0 bases at V and 7 bases at J, leaving 8 bases unmatched. Germline CDR1 LGHNA, CDR2 YSLEER. CDR3 DNA: TGCGCCAGCAGCCAAGATCCCAGCGGGGGGGTTATCGGGGAGCTGTTTTTT. It is translated as CASSQDPSGGVIGELFF.

The chain carries TRBV6-5 and TRBJ1-2; TRBD1 agrees at 9 bases. Germline CDR1 and CDR2: MNHEY and SVGAGI. V was pared by 5 bases and J by 8 bases, with 12 bases of the junction left unmatched. CDR3 length: 15 residues. Here the CDR3 reads CASSPNRTGDGGYTF. DNA for the CDR3: TGTGCCAGCAGTCCGAATCGGACAGGGGACGGGGGCTACACCTTC.

The rearrangement links TRBV18 to TRBJ1-3, with 7 nucleotides matching TRBD1. V shed 3 bases, J shed 5 bases, and the junction held 10 bases outside the gene matches. Germline V gene lookup returns CDR1 KGHSH and CDR2 LQKENI. The CDR3 has 16 amino acids. CDR3 DNA sequence: TGTGCCAGCTCACCGGAATCAGGGGGTATAAGAAACACCATATATTTT. It is translated as CASSPESGGIRNTIYF.

V usage is TRBV7-2 and J usage is TRBJ1-4, with TRBD1 matching 12 bases. The length of the CDR3 is 15 residues. Trimming cost V 3 bases and J 7 bases; bases outside gene matches: 3. The germline CDR1 and CDR2 sequences are SGHTA and FQGNSA. The CDR3 DNA is TGTGCCAGCAGCTTGGGGGACAGGGGGCGTGAAAAACTGTTTTTT. Protein product: CASSLGDRGREKLFF.

V and J are TRBV29-1 and TRBJ1-1; D gene uncertain. There are 11 residues in the CDR3. Trimming stripped 4 bases from V and 9 bases from J, with 12 bases between. Germline V lookup: CDR1 SQVTM, CDR2 ANQGSEA. DNA for the CDR3: TGCAGCGTTGGGGAGAGCGGGCAAGCTTTCTTT. Amino acid sequence: CSVGESGQAFF. The variable domain in full, completed from reference TRBV29-1 and TRBJ1-1, reads SAVISQKPSRDICQRGTSLTIQCQVDSQVTMMFWYRQQPGQSLTLIATANQGSEATYESGFVIDKFPISRPNLTFSTLTVSNMSPEDSSIYLCSVGESGQAFFGQGTRLTVV.

The DNA for the CDR3 is TGTGCCAGCAGCGTAACCGGTTCACCCCTCCACTTT. Protein sequence: CASSVTGSPLHF. The chain is built from TRBV7-9 and TRBJ1-6; D ambiguous. CDR3 length equals 12 residues. V dropped 5 bases and J dropped 9 bases, with 8 bases sitting between them. Germline V gene data show CDR1 as SEHNR and CDR2 as FQNEAQ (reference sequence).

The sample holds a few counts of this clone. The genes are TRBV2 and TRBJ2-1; 11 bases are a match to TRBD2. With V trimmed by 6 bases and J by 4 bases, 2 bases remained unmatched. Per germline, CDR1 SNHLY and CDR2 FYNNEI. The CDR3 covers 14 residues. CDR3 DNA sequence: TGTGCCAGCAGACTAGCGGGAGTTTACAATGAGCAGTTCTTC. Its protein is CASRLAGVYNEQFF.

J is TRBJ2-5 and V is TRBV5-4, with a possible D match to TRBD2 (6 bases). CDR1 is SGHNT, CDR2 YYREEE, per germline (reference sequence). The CDR3 consists of 12 residues. Trimming stripped 4 bases from V and 6 bases from J, with 10 bases between. CDR3 sequence: CASSPEGQTQYF. The CDR3 nucleotides read TGTGCCAGCAGCCCGGAGGGGCAGACCCAGTACTTC.

The chain couples TRBV20-1 to TRBJ1-1; no definite D call. Germline V gene sequence: CDR1 DFQATT, CDR2 SNEGSKA (reference sequence). Trimming removed 4 bases from V and 1 base from J, with 4 bases in between. The CDR3 sequence is 11 residues long. Written as DNA, the CDR3 is TGCAGTGCTAACAGGAACACTGAAGCTTTCTTT. Amino acids: CSANRNTEAFF.

The CDR3 DNA reads TGTGCCAGCAGTTCGCAGGGAAATGAGCAGTTCTTC. Its protein product is CASSSQGNEQFF. The chain recombines TRBV6-5 with TRBJ2-1; possibly TRBD1 for D (5 bases). Trimming shortened V by 4 bases and J by 7 bases, and 8 bases separated the two germline ends. The CDR3 covers 12 residues. Germline V gives CDR1 MNHEY, CDR2 SVGAGI.

The V and J genes are TRBV3-1 (or the pseudogene TRBV3-2) and TRBJ2-7; 8 positions match TRBD2. Germline CDR1 reads LGHDT; CDR2 reads YNNKEL (reference sequence). J lost 3 bases, V lost 0 bases, and 1 base had no gene match. The CDR3 totals 14 residues. The CDR3 DNA sequence: TGTGCCAGCAGCCAAGAAGCGGGGGTCTACGAGCAGTACTTC. Translating it yields CASSQEAGVYEQYF.

This sequence joins TRBV2 and TRBJ1-5; 9 bases fit TRBD1. J lost 5 bases, V lost 6 bases, and 2 bases had no gene match. Germline V lookup: CDR1 SNHLY, CDR2 FYNNEI. The CDR3 is made up of 13 amino acids. The CDR3 region is CASRGQGHQPQHF. In nucleotides, the CDR3 is TGTGCCAGCAGGGGACAGGGCCATCAGCCCCAGCATTTT.

The chain employs TRBV12-3 or TRBV12-4 and TRBJ1-1; D gene ambiguous. The V end lost 7 bases, the J end lost 1 base, and 10 bases lay between the germline ends. This CDR3 contains 13 residues. The CDR3 sequence is CASTFNTNTEAFF. In DNA, the CDR3 is TGTGCCAGCACCTTCAACACGAACACTGAAGCTTTCTTT.

The gene calls are TRBV5-1 and TRBJ1-4; 10 nucleotides agree with TRBD1. The CDR3 totals 14 residues. Germline CDR1 reads SGHRS; CDR2 reads YFSETQ. V lost 4 bases to trimming and J lost 5 bases; unmatched junction nucleotides: 2. The CDR3 nucleotides are TGCGCCAGCAGCCAGGGACAGGGGAATGAAAAACTGTTTTTT. It is translated as CASSQGQGNEKLFF.

The rearrangement links TRBV25-1 to TRBJ2-5; 13 bases match TRBD2. Losses at the gene ends were 2 bases for V and 2 bases for J; bases not matched to a gene: 2. Germline V lookup: CDR1 MGHDK, CDR2 SYGVNS. The CDR3 loop spans 16 amino acids. The CDR3 bases are TGTGCCAGCAGTGAACGGGGACTAGCGGGACAAGAGACCCAGTACTTC. Encoded protein: CASSERGLAGQETQYF.

The rearrangement uses TRBV4-1 and TRBJ2-2; 7 nucleotides align to TRBD1. Trimming removed 4 bases from V and 1 base from J; junction bases left unmatched: 3. The germline gives CDR1 MGHRA, CDR2 YSYEKL. The length of the CDR3 is 15 residues. The CDR3 DNA is TGCGCCAGCAGCCTCGGACAGGTGAACACCGGGGAGCTGTTTTTT. Translation: CASSLGQVNTGELFF.

The chain is built from TRBV2 and TRBJ2-5, with 11 bases that match TRBD2. Trimming cost V 4 bases and J 2 bases; bases outside gene matches: 6. Germline lookup yields CDR1 SNHLY and CDR2 FYNNEI. CDR3 length equals 16 residues. The CDR3 nucleotides read TGTGCCAGCAGTGTTACTAGCGGGGGAAAGCAAGAGACCCAGTACTTC. Translated, it gives CASSVTSGGKQETQYF.

This clone was seen just once. The chain couples TRBV25-1 to TRBJ2-7, with a tentative D call TRBD1 (5 bases). The CDR3 has 13 residues. The germline gives CDR1 MGHDK, CDR2 SYGVNS. Deletions cut 5 bases from V and 7 bases from J, with 15 bases between. The CDR3 nucleotides read TGTGCCAGCAGTACTCCAGGGCTAGGGGAGCAGTACTTC. Translated, it gives CASSTPGLGEQYF.